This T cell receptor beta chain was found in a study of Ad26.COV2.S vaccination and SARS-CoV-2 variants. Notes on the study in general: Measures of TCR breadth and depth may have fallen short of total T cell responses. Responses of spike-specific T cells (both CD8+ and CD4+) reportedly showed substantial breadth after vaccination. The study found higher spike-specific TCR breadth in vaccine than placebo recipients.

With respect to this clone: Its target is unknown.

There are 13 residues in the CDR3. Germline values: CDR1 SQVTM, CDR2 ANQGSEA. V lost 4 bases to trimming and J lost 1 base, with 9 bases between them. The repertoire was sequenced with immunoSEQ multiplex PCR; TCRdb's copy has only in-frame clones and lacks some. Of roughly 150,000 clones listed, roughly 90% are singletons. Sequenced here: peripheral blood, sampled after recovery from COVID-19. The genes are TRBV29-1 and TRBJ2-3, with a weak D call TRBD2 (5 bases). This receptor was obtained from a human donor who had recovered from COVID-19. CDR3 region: CSVAGIGTDTQYF. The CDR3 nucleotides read TGCAGCGTTGCGGGGATCGGCACAGATACGCAGTATTTT.